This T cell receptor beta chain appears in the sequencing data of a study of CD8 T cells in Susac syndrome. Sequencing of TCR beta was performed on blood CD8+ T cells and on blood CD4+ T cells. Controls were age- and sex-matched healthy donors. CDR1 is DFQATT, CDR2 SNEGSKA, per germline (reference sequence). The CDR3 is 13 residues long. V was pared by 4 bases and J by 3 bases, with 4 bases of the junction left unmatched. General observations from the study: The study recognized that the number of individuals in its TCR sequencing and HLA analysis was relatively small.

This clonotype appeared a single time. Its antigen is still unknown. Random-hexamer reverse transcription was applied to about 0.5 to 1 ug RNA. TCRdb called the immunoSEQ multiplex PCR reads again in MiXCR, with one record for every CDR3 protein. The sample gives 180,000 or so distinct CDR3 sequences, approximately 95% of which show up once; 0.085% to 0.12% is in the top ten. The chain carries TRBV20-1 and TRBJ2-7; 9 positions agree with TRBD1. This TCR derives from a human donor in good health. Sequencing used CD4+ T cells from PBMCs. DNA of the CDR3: TGCAGTGCTACGGGACAGGGTATCTACGAGCAGTACTTC. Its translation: CSATGQGIYEQYF.